A single sample gave rise to the 26 T cell receptor beta chains below, sequenced in a study of blood T cell repertoires in COVID-19. TCRdb keeps only in-frame clones here, not all; method: immunoSEQ multiplex PCR. The sample lists approximately 110,000 clones; approximately 80% were seen once. Sequenced sample: peripheral blood. Source of these receptors: a woman between 65 and 79 years old with acute or convalescent COVID-19.

CDR3 sequence (DNA): TGTGCCATCAACCGGGACAGGGGAGATACGCAGTATTTT. Encoded protein: CAINRDRGDTQYF. The chain is built from TRBV10-3 and TRBJ2-3; TRBD1 matches at 10 bases. The ends lost 7 bases at V and 5 bases at J; junction bases unmatched: 3. This CDR3 has 13 residues. Germline loops: CDR1 ENHRY, CDR2 SYGVKD.

The table lists this clone with a few counts. The chain employs TRBV5-6 and TRBJ1-2; D uncertain. There are 13 residues in the CDR3. The V gene lost 0 bases and the J gene lost 4 bases, with 7 bases spanning the gap. The V gene's germline CDR1 is SGHDT and CDR2 YYEEEE. CDR3 nucleotide sequence: TGTGCCAGCAGCTTGGGGGGAGCCTATGGCTACACCTTC. Its translation is CASSLGGAYGYTF.

The rearrangement joins TRBV6-5 to TRBJ2-7; TRBD1 matches 9 bases. The germline CDR1 and CDR2 sequences are MNHEY and SVGAGI. Unmatched junction bases numbered 9, after V lost 4 bases and J lost 2 bases. The CDR3 loop spans 16 amino acids. Written as DNA, the CDR3 is TGTGCCAGCAGTTGGCCGGGACAGGGTGGCACCTACGAGCAGTACTTC. Its protein is CASSWPGQGGTYEQYF.

The J gene is TRBJ1-5, the V gene TRBV5-1; D is possibly TRBD1 (5 bases). Germline CDR1 SGHRS, CDR2 YFSETQ. CDR3 length equals 15 residues. V gave up 4 bases and J gave up 3 bases, with 14 bases separating them. CDR3 amino acids: CASSGGDGYNQPQHF. The DNA of the CDR3 is TGCGCCAGCAGCGGGGGGGACGGTTACAATCAGCCCCAGCATTTT.

This chain uses TRBV6-2 or TRBV6-3 with TRBJ2-1; D is perhaps TRBD1 (6 bases). The CDR3 covers 16 residues. Per germline, CDR1 MNHEY and CDR2 SVGEGT. V lost 7 bases and J lost 2, with 18 bases in between. CDR3 DNA sequence: TGTGCCAGCATCCCCTCTGACAGGCCCCCCTACAATGAGCAGTTCTTC. Encoded protein: CASIPSDRPPYNEQFF.

The rearrangement links TRBV29-1 to TRBJ1-2; the D gene is possibly TRBD1 (6 bases). V was pared by 6 bases and J by 4 bases, with 15 bases between. This CDR3 is 13 amino acids long. Germline V lookup: CDR1 SQVTM, CDR2 ANQGSEA. The CDR3 DNA reads as TGCAGCGTCCGAGACCGGGACACCTATGGCTACACCTTC. This gives the protein CSVRDRDTYGYTF.

The chain combines TRBV6-4 with TRBJ2-1; 10 bases map to TRBD2. Looked up from germline, CDR1 is MRHNA and CDR2 is SNTAGT. V trimming: 6 bases; J trimming: 2 bases; junction bases outside the gene matches: 19. CDR3 length: 20 residues. The CDR3 DNA reads TGTGCCAGCAGGACTTCCGGGACTAGCGTAATCCTCCCCACCTACAATGAGCAGTTCTTC. Amino acid sequence: CASRTSGTSVILPTYNEQFF.

The J gene is TRBJ1-2, the V gene TRBV28, with D perhaps matching TRBD1 (5 bases). The germline V and J ends were trimmed by 6 bases and 2 bases, with 13 bases remaining between them. In germline, CDR1 is MDHEN, CDR2 SYDVKM. The CDR3 length is 14 residues. Here the CDR3 reads CASREIGVNYGYTF. For the CDR3, the DNA is TGTGCCAGCAGGGAAATAGGGGTAAACTATGGCTACACCTTC.

The genes are TRBV19 and TRBJ1-2; D unresolved. V was trimmed by 4 bases and J by 2 bases, leaving 11 bases between them. Germline values: CDR1 LNHDA, CDR2 SQIVND (reference sequence). The CDR3 totals 14 residues. This CDR3 reads CASSNSGFNYGYTF. CDR3 coding DNA: TGTGCCAGTAGTAACTCGGGATTCAACTATGGCTACACCTTC.

The chain combines TRBV7-2 with TRBJ1-3, with D possibly TRBD1 on 6 matching bases. V lost 5 bases and J 1 base, leaving 18 bases between the germline ends. The germline CDR1 and CDR2 sequences are SGHTA and FQGNSA. The CDR3 loop spans 17 amino acids. The CDR3 spells CASSPPGGQKSGNTIYF. CDR3 in DNA: TGTGCCAGCAGCCCGCCGGGGGGACAAAAGTCTGGAAACACCATATATTTT. The full variable domain, rest sourced from reference TRBV7-2 and TRBJ1-3, is GAGVSQSPSNKVTEKGKDVELRCDPISGHTALYWYRQSLGQGLEFLIYFQGNSAPDKSGLPSDRFSAERTGGSVSTLTIQRTQQEDSAVYLCASSPPGGQKSGNTIYFGEGSWLTVV.

The chain is built from TRBV5-4 and TRBJ1-6; D is perhaps TRBD1 (6 bases). This CDR3 has 15 residues. CDR1 and CDR2 (germline): SGHNT, YYREEE (reference sequence). The germline V and J ends were trimmed by 0 bases and 16 bases, with 20 bases remaining between them. In nucleotides, the CDR3 is TGTGCCAGCAGCTTGGGTTACGGACAGACCTCTCGGCTCCACTTT. Translation: CASSLGYGQTSRLHF.

V is TRBV4-3 and J is TRBJ2-1; perhaps TRBD2 as D (5 bases). V was cut by 1 base and J by 6 bases, with 7 bases left in between. CDR3 size: 13 residues. The germline gives CDR1 LGHNA, CDR2 YSLEER. This CDR3 reads CASSQGRANEQFF. CDR3 nucleotides: TGCGCCAGCAGCCAAGGGCGGGCCAATGAGCAGTTCTTC.

This clone was observed once. This rearrangement joins TRBV4-1 to TRBJ1-4; D may be TRBD1 (5 bases). This CDR3 is built from 16 residues. CDR1 MGHRA and CDR2 YSYEKL come from the germline V gene. V lost 4 bases, J lost 1 base, and 13 bases lay in between. In DNA form, the CDR3 reads TGCGCCAGCAGCCGGTCAGGGATTGAAACTAATGAAAAACTGTTTTTT. Translating gives CASSRSGIETNEKLFF.

The chain employs TRBV6-1 and TRBJ2-1; 12 bases line up with TRBD2. Germline trimming cut 4 bases from V and 5 bases from J; bases unmatched to any gene: 6. The germline gives CDR1 MNHNS, CDR2 SASEGT. This CDR3 has 16 amino acids. CDR3 nucleotide sequence: TGTGCCAGCAGTGGGGTTCGACTAGCGGGAGACAATGAGCAGTTCTTC. This encodes CASSGVRLAGDNEQFF.

The chain uses TRBV5-8 and TRBJ1-2; D possibly corresponds to TRBD1 (6 bases). The CDR3 has 15 residues. Germline CDR1 reads SGHTS; CDR2 reads YDEGEE. The V gene lost 0 bases and the J gene lost 3 bases, with 12 bases spanning the gap. CDR3 nucleotides: TGTGCCAGCAGCTTGGCCTCGGACAGATACTATGGCTACACCTTC. This translates into CASSLASDRYYGYTF.

This clone was observed a few times. V is TRBV19 and J is TRBJ1-2; D might be TRBD1 (5 bases). Trimming cost V 1 base and J 8 bases, with 8 bases left between them. Germline CDR1 reads LNHDA; CDR2 reads SQIVND (reference sequence). This CDR3 is 12 amino acids long. As DNA, the CDR3 is TGTGCCAGTAGTATAGGGACAACCGGCTACACCTTC. Translation gives CASSIGTTGYTF.

The V call is TRBV6-5, the J call TRBJ2-7, with TRBD1 matching over 10 bases. CDR3 length: 14 amino acids. Germline CDR1 reads MNHEY; CDR2 reads SVGAGI. Unmatched junction bases numbered 4, after V lost 6 bases and J lost 2 bases. The CDR3 protein is CASRRTGGAYEQYF. The CDR3 DNA sequence: TGTGCCAGCAGGCGGACAGGGGGGGCCTACGAGCAGTACTTC.

The rearrangement joins TRBV28 to TRBJ1-6, with 7 bases lining up with TRBD1. The germline V gene has CDR1 MDHEN and CDR2 SYDVKM. The CDR3 is 15 residues long. Losses at the gene ends were 3 bases for V and 3 bases for J; bases not matched to a gene: 2. The chain's CDR3 is CASSLSGGYNSPLHF. DNA for the CDR3: TGTGCCAGCAGTTTGTCAGGGGGCTATAATTCACCCCTCCACTTT. The entire variable domain, with the rest obtained from reference TRBV28 and TRBJ1-6, is as follows: DVKVTQSSRYLVKRTGEKVFLECVQDMDHENMFWYRQDPGLGLRLIYFSYDVKMKEKGDIPEGYSVSREKKERFSLILESASTNQTSMYLCASSLSGGYNSPLHFGNGTRLTVT.

The V call is TRBV3-1 (or the pseudogene TRBV3-2), the J call TRBJ2-5; the D is unclear. V shed 6 bases and J shed 0 bases, with 23 bases lying between them. Per germline, CDR1 LGHDT and CDR2 YNNKEL (reference sequence). The CDR3 is 18 amino acids. The CDR3 sequence: CASSFTTLLTRYQETQYF. Here the CDR3 DNA reads TGTGCCAGCAGTTTCACTACCCTCTTGACGCGTTACCAAGAGACCCAGTACTTC.

The chain is built from TRBV2 and TRBJ2-6; TRBD1 aligns across 7 bases. Germline CDR1 SNHLY, CDR2 FYNNEI. This CDR3 region has 18 residues. Trimming took 4 bases from V and 0 from J; bases not matched to a gene: 9. Written as DNA, the CDR3 is TGTGCCAGCAGTGTCTTAGGGGGCGCCATCTCTGGGGCCAACGTCCTGACTTTC. It is translated as CASSVLGGAISGANVLTF. Full variable domain (rest looked up from reference TRBV2 and TRBJ2-6): EPEVTQTPSHQVTQMGQEVILRCVPISNHLYFYWYRQILGQKVEFLVSFYNNEISEKSEIFDDQFSVERPDGSNFTLKIRSTKLEDSAMYFCASSVLGGAISGANVLTFGAGSRLTVL.

The chain uses TRBV11-2 and TRBJ2-7, with D tentatively TRBD2 (5 bases). V was trimmed by 7 bases and J by 0 bases, leaving 16 bases between them. In germline, CDR1 is SGHAT, CDR2 FQNNGV. The CDR3 contains 15 residues. Here the CDR3 reads CASTRLARSSYEQYF. CDR3 nucleotides: TGTGCCAGCACCCGATTAGCGCGAAGCTCCTACGAGCAGTACTTC. Full variable domain (rest looked up from reference TRBV11-2 and TRBJ2-7): EAGVAQSPRYKIIEKRQSVAFWCNPISGHATLYWYQQILGQGPKLLIQFQNNGVVDDSQLPKDRFSAERLKGVDSTLKIQPAKLEDSAVYLCASTRLARSSYEQYFGPGTRLTVT.

The J gene is TRBJ2-2, the V gene TRBV28; D might be TRBD2 (6 bases). From germline, CDR1 is MDHEN and CDR2 SYDVKM. The V gene lost 3 bases and the J gene lost 6 bases, with 8 bases spanning the gap. This CDR3 region has 13 residues. The DNA of the CDR3 is TGTGCCAGCAGTTTGGGCGGGGCCGGGGAGCTGTTTTTT. This encodes CASSLGGAGELFF.

CDR3 amino acids: CASSLKGTGPNYGYTF. CDR3 in DNA: TGTGCCAGCAGCTTGAAAGGTACAGGGCCTAACTATGGCTACACCTTC. This rearrangement joins TRBV5-6 to TRBJ1-2; D is possibly TRBD1 (6 bases). Germline assignment: CDR1 SGHDT and CDR2 YYEEEE. CDR3 length: 16 residues. With 1 base removed from V and 0 bases from J, the gap between germline ends came to 13 bases.

The chain couples TRBV10-3 to TRBJ1-2; 7 bases match TRBD1. V trimming: 4 bases; J trimming: 6 bases; junction bases outside the gene matches: 11. Germline V lookup: CDR1 ENHRY, CDR2 SYGVKD. This CDR3 comprises 15 residues. In DNA, the CDR3 is TGTGCCATCAGTGGATCCCCGACAGGGTCAAATGGCTACACCTTC. Amino acids: CAISGSPTGSNGYTF.

The chain combines TRBV12-5 with TRBJ2-3; TRBD2 is a possible D gene (5 bases). The V gene's germline CDR1 is LGHNT and CDR2 FRNRAP. The V and J ends lost 4 bases and 5 bases respectively, with 10 bases between them. The CDR3 is made up of 13 amino acids. The CDR3 coding sequence is TGTGCTAGTGGTTCACTAGGTAGAGATACGCAGTATTTT. Protein: CASGSLGRDTQYF.

V and J are TRBV7-8 and TRBJ2-1, with a tentative D call TRBD2 (5 bases). CDR1 is SGHVS and CDR2 is FQNEAQ in the germline V gene. Trimming left V 0 bases short and J 0 bases short, with 6 bases between. This CDR3 has 15 residues. The CDR3 DNA follows: TGTGCCAGCAGCTTAGCAGGGAGCTCCTACAATGAGCAGTTCTTC. Translated: CASSLAGSSYNEQFF.